This T cell receptor beta chain was identified during a study of OX40 agonist ivuxolimab in advanced cancers. Study details: Therapy given before enrollment (anti-PD-1, anti-PD-L1 or anti-CTLA-4) was allowed, and around 40% had some.

Notes on this clone: Antigen specificity is unknown.

Libraries were prepared by immunoSEQ multiplex PCR; TCRdb keeps only in-frame clonotypes and omits some of them. This sample has about 89,000 clones; nearly 90% occur once, and the top ten carry around 0.3%. Overall study findings and caveats: Also present in some nonresponders was a low level of normalized T-cell clonal expansion.

The source was CD4+ or CD8+ T cells sorted from blood, collected in a trial of the OX40 agonist ivuxolimab. This TCR derives from an adult with an advanced solid tumor such as melanoma, head and neck, liver or kidney cancer.

The CDR3 nucleotides are TGTGCCAGCCGACAGGGTGAGGGGATCAACTATGGCTACACCTTC. Its protein is CASRQGEGINYGYTF. The rearrangement uses TRBV2 and TRBJ1-2, with 7 bases lining up with TRBD1. Germline loops: CDR1 SNHLY, CDR2 FYNNEI. Trimming took 8 bases from V and 2 from J; bases not matched to a gene: 11. This CDR3 contains 15 residues.